This TCR beta chain was found in a study of T cell responses to AZD1222 COVID-19 vaccine. Study-wide findings and caveats: The repertoires were collected only after the peak T cell response. Nearly half of spike-specific TCRs reportedly target variant regions that are unmutated in the B.1.351 and B.1.1.7 variants.

Germline values: CDR1 MGHRA, CDR2 YSYEKL. The CDR3 length is 16 residues. Trimming took off 4 bases at V and 1 base at J, with 14 bases between the two ends. Clones were sequenced by immunoSEQ multiplex PCR, and TCRdb holds only the in-frame ones, with some missing. The table includes some 160,000 clones, 91% detected once. Note on this clone: Its antigen is undetermined.

Here the sequenced sample was peripheral blood, taken on day 0 of AZD1222 vaccination. The receptor was derived from an adult in good health. The chain combines TRBV4-1 with TRBJ1-3, with D possibly TRBD1 on 5 matching bases. CDR3 DNA sequence: TGCGCCAGCAGCCGGACGGCTACAGGATCTGGAAACACCATATATTTT. Protein product: CASSRTATGSGNTIYF.